This T cell receptor beta chain was identified in a study of tumor-infiltrating lymphocytes in oesophageal squamous cell carcinoma. The V gene's germline CDR1 is SGHTA and CDR2 FQGNSA. V was pared by 10 bases and J by 2 bases, with 12 bases of the junction left unmatched. The CDR3 runs 15 residues. Via MiXCR, TCRdb re-called the PCR reads, giving one row per CDR3 protein. The sample contains about 24,000 distinct CDR3 sequences, about two fifths of which appear only once. The material sequenced was esophageal tumor tissue. This receptor was identified in a male donor with esophageal squamous cell carcinoma. This sequence joins TRBV7-2 and TRBJ2-5, with 8 bases fitting TRBD1. CDR3 loop: CAIALQGARQETQYF. The CDR3 bases are TGTGCCATCGCACTTCAGGGGGCGAGACAAGAGACCCAGTACTTC. The whole variable domain, filled in from reference TRBV7-2 and TRBJ2-5, reads GAGVSQSPSNKVTEKGKDVELRCDPISGHTALYWYRQSLGQGLEFLIYFQGNSAPDKSGLPSDRFSAERTGGSVSTLTIQRTQQEDSAVYLCAIALQGARQETQYFGPGTRLLVL.